This is a list of T cell receptor beta chains from one sample in a study of OX40 agonist ivuxolimab in advanced cancers. Profiling relied on immunoSEQ multiplex PCR, and the TCRdb table lists in-frame clones only, not all of them. This table holds around 63,000 clones, roughly 89% found once. The sample here was CD4+ or CD8+ T cells sorted from blood, taken in a trial of the OX40 agonist ivuxolimab. All receptors derive from an adult with an advanced solid tumor such as melanoma, head and neck, liver or kidney cancer. Both conserved end residues are part of each CDR3. The D gene is left open where the match is weak. Clone sizes are given selectively: once, few, many, or a class where the clone is expanded.

TGTGCCAGCAGCGTAGGGGGCGGGAGGGCCGGCGAGGGCGAGCAGTACTTC,CASSVGGGRAGEGEQYF,TRBJ2-7,-,TRBD2,TRBV9
TGTGCCAGCAGCAGTACAGGGAGCAATCAGCCCCAGCATTTT,CASSSTGSNQPQHF,TRBJ1-5,-,-,TRBV28
TGTGCCAGCAGCCAAGCCGCCGGAGTTAATGAAAAACTGTTTTTT,CASSQAAGVNEKLFF,TRBJ1-4,-,-,TRBV14
TGTGCCACCAGCAGAGATTCCGGGGCGGGAGCAAGATCAGATACGCAGTATTTT,CATSRDSGAGARSDTQYF,TRBJ2-3,-,TRBD2,TRBV15
TGTGCCAGCACTGAAACTTTGGACAGGGCCGGTTTGCCGCAGTATTTT,CASTETLDRAGLPQYF,TRBJ2-3,-,TRBD1,TRBV11-3
TGTGCCAGCAGCTTTTTCGGGCTAGCGGACTACAATGAGCAGTTCTTC,CASSFFGLADYNEQFF,TRBJ2-1,-,TRBD2,TRBV5-8
TGCGCCAGCAGCTTGGGACTAGCGGCCACAGATACGCAGTATTTT,CASSLGLAATDTQYF,TRBJ2-3,-,TRBD2,TRBV5-1
TGTGCCAGCAGCCAAGATAATAGCGGGAGTTGGTACGAGCAGTACTTC,CASSQDNSGSWYEQYF,TRBJ2-7,-,TRBD2,TRBV4-2
TGTGCCAGCAGCCAACTTGCAACTAATGAAAAACTGTTTTTT,CASSQLATNEKLFF,TRBJ1-4,few,-,TRBV7-9
TGTGCCAGTGCCCCCCAGGGGACCTTCATCTATGGCTACACCTTC,CASAPQGTFIYGYTF,TRBJ1-2,-,-,TRBV19
TGTGCCAGCAAGGGACGGGACAATCAGCCCCAGCATTTT,CASKGRDNQPQHF,TRBJ1-5,-,-,TRBV19
TGTGCCTGGAGTCAGGCTAACACTGAAGCTTTCTTT,CAWSQANTEAFF,TRBJ1-1,once,-,TRBV30
TGTGCCAGTAGTACCCGGGACAGGGGACGCGAGCAGTACTTC,CASSTRDRGREQYF,TRBJ2-7,-,TRBD1,TRBV19
TGTGCCAGCAGCTTATTCTTGGCGGGAGGGCAGGATGAGCAGTTCTTC,CASSLFLAGGQDEQFF,TRBJ2-1,-,TRBD2,TRBV7-3
TGTGCCAGCAGCATGACAGGGTTCCAAGAGACCCAGTACTTC,CASSMTGFQETQYF,TRBJ2-5,-,TRBD1,TRBV7-8
TGTGCCAGCAGTGAAGGACGTGGCTCCTACAATGAGCAGTTCTTC,CASSEGRGSYNEQFF,TRBJ2-1,-,-,TRBV6-1
TGTGCCAGCGGGTCTCCGGGACAGGGGGCAGGGACTTTCTTT,CASGSPGQGAGTFF,TRBJ1-1,-,TRBD1,TRBV7-6
TGCGCCAGCAGCATACGGGACAGCAACACCGGGGAGCTGTTTTTT,CASSIRDSNTGELFF,TRBJ2-2,-,TRBD1,TRBV5-1
TGTGCCAGCAGCTTAATGGGCGCGGGGCAGCCCCAGCATTTT,CASSLMGAGQPQHF,TRBJ1-5,few,-,TRBV7-9
TGTGCCAGCAGTTTTACACTAGCCAACCGTAACTCCTACGAGCAGTACTTC,CASSFTLANRNSYEQYF,TRBJ2-7,-,-,TRBV28
TGTGCCAGTACCCAGGGACAGGGAACTAATGAAAAACTGTTTTTT,CASTQGQGTNEKLFF,TRBJ1-4,-,TRBD1,TRBV19
TGTGCCAGCAGTTACTCGGCGACAAGTCGAACTGAAGCTTTCTTT,CASSYSATSRTEAFF,TRBJ1-1,-,-,TRBV6-5
TGTGCCAGCAGTGACAATTATAGCAATCAGCCCCAGCATTTT,CASSDNYSNQPQHF,TRBJ1-5,once,-,TRBV2
TGTGCCAGCAGTACGGACAGGGCCTACGAGCAGTACTTC,CASSTDRAYEQYF,TRBJ2-7,-,TRBD1,TRBV6-5
TGTGCCATCAGTGAGGGACAGACTAGCGGGACTACTAGCACAGATACGCAGTATTTT,CAISEGQTSGTTSTDTQYF,TRBJ2-3,-,TRBD2,TRBV10-3
TGTGCCAGTAGTCTCGACAGGGGGCTCACTGAAGCTTTCTTT,CASSLDRGLTEAFF,TRBJ1-1,-,TRBD1,TRBV19
TGTGCCAGCAGCGTAGCTTTGAGGAGCGGGAGGCCCCATGGGCAGTACTTC,CASSVALRSGRPHGQYF,TRBJ2-7,-,TRBD2,TRBV9